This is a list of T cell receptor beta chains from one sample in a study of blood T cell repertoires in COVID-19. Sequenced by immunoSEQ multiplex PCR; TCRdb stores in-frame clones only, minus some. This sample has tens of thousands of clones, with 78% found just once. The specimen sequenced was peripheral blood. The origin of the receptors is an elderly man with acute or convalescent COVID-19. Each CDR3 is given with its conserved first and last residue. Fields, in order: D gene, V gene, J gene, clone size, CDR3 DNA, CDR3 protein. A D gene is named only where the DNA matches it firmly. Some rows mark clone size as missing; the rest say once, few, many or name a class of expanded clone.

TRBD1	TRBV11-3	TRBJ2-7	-	TGTGCCAGCAGCTTGGGACAGGGGGATGGCCGAGACGAGCAGTACTTC	CASSLGQGDGRDEQYF
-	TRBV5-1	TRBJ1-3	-	TGCGCCAGCAGCCCCGGGAGGGAAGGAAACACCATATATTTT	CASSPGREGNTIYF
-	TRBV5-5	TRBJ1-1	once	TGTGCCAGCAGCTTGGCCTGGGGGACATCCACTGAAGCTTTCTTT	CASSLAWGTSTEAFF
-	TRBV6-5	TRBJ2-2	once	TGTGCCAGCAGTTCCAACTCGAGGGGGGGCGTCCGGGAGCTGTTTTTT	CASSSNSRGGVRELFF
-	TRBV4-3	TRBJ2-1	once	TGCGCCAGCAGCCAAGAACAGGGTTCCTACAATGAGCAGTTCTTC	CASSQEQGSYNEQFF
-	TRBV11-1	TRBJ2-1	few	TGTGCCAGCAGCCGGACTCCAGGGGATGAGCAGTTCTTC	CASSRTPGDEQFF
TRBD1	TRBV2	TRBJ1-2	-	TGTGCCAGCAGAACCGGGACAGGGGGTAGTGGCTACACCTTC	CASRTGTGGSGYTF
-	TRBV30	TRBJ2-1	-	TGTGCCTGGAGGGCCGGGCTAGCAGACAATGAGCAGTTCTTC	CAWRAGLADNEQFF
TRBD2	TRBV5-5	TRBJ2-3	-	TGTGCCAGCAGCTCTCGGGGGGGCGACCCCACAGATACGCAGTATTTT	CASSSRGGDPTDTQYF
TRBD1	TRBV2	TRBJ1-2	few	TGTGCCAGCAGTGATACGGGGCAGGGGGCAAGGGGCTACACCTTC	CASSDTGQGARGYTF
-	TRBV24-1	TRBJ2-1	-	TGTGCCACCAGAATGGGGGGAGACAATGAGCAGTTCTTC	CATRMGGDNEQFF
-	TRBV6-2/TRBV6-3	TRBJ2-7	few	TGTGCCAGCAGTTACACGCAGGGCAGGGGCAACGAGCAGTACTTC	CASSYTQGRGNEQYF
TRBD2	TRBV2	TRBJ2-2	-	TGTGCCAGCGGAAGGAGTCCAACTCGCGGGGGGGCCGGGACCGGGGAGCTGTTTTTT	CASGRSPTRGGAGTGELFF
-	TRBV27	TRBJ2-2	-	TGTGCCAGCAGTTTAGGGGCAGCCACCGGGGAGCTGTTTTTT	CASSLGAATGELFF
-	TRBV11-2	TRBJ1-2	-	TGTGCCAGCAGCTTAGGAGGCTATGGCTACACCTTC	CASSLGGYGYTF
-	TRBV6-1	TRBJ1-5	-	TGTGCCAGCAGTGATGCCGGCCGAGCAGGTCAGCCCCAGCATTTT	CASSDAGRAGQPQHF
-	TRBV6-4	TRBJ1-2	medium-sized	TGTGCCAGCAGTGACACGGCGCAGGGGATAGGAGGCTACACCTTC	CASSDTAQGIGGYTF
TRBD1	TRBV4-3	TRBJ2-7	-	TGCGCCAGCAGCCAAAGGACAGGGAAGTACGAGCAGTACTTC	CASSQRTGKYEQYF
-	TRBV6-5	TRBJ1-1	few	TGTGCCAGCAGAATATCAGGGGCTGCTTTCTTT	CASRISGAAFF
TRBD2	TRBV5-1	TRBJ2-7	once	TGCGCCAGATTTACTAGCGGGGGGACCGACGAGCAGTACTTC	CARFTSGGTDEQYF
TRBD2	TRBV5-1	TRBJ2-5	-	TGCGCCAGCAGCCCTGCTAGCGGGGGGGCCGGAGAGACCCAGTACTTC	CASSPASGGAGETQYF
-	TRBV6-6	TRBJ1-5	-	TGTGCCAGCAGTTCCGGAGCTCCGGGGGATCAGCCCCAGCATTTT	CASSSGAPGDQPQHF
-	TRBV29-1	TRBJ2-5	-	TGCAGCGTTGAGTACCAGGGTTTTTCGGGAGAGACCCAGTACTTC	CSVEYQGFSGETQYF
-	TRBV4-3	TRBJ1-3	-	TGCGCCAGCAGCCCGACAGGAACTGGAAACACCATATATTTT	CASSPTGTGNTIYF
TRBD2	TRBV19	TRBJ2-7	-	TGTGCCAGTAGTATAGATCCCGGGGGGGACGAGCAGTACTTC	CASSIDPGGDEQYF
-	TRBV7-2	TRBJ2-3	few	TGTGCCAGCAGCTTGGGGGGTAACACAGATACGCAGTATTTT	CASSLGGNTDTQYF
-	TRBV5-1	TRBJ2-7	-	TGCGCCAGCAGCTTGGGACAGAAGTACGAGCAGTACTTC	CASSLGQKYEQYF
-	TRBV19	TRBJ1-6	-	TGTGCCAGTAGTAGAGCAGGGGAGAAGAATTCACCCCTCCACTTT	CASSRAGEKNSPLHF
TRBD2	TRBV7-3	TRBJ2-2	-	TGTGCCAGCAGCTTACAGCGGGGGTCCGGGGAGCTGTTTTTT	CASSLQRGSGELFF
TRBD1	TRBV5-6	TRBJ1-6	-	TGTGCCAGCATCCAACAGGGGGCGTATTCACCCCTCCACTTT	CASIQQGAYSPLHF
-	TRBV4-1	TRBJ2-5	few	TGCGCCAGCAGCCAACCCCCAGGAACTGGCGGGGCCTTCCAAGAGACCCAGTACTTC	CASSQPPGTGGAFQETQYF
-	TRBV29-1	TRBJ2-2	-	TGCAGCGTTGAATCGTGGCAGACGAACACCGGGGAGCTGTTTTTT	CSVESWQTNTGELFF
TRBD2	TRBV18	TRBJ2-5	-	TGTGCCAGCTCACCTTTCGGGACTAGCGGGGGCTCATCCAGGGAGACCCAGTACTTC	CASSPFGTSGGSSRETQYF
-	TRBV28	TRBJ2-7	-	TGTGCCAGCAGTTCCTGGTCTACCTACGAGCAGTACTTC	CASSSWSTYEQYF
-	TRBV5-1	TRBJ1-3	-	TGCGCCAGCAGCTTTTCGGGGTACTCGAACACCATATATTTT	CASSFSGYSNTIYF
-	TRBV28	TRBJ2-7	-	TGTGCCAGCAGTTTACCTGGACAACGGGAGCAGTACTTC	CASSLPGQREQYF
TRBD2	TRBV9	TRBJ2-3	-	TGTGCCAGCAGCACCCCATGGGTGACTAGCGGGGGGGGGACAGATACGCAGTATTTT	CASSTPWVTSGGGTDTQYF
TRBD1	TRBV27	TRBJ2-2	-	TGTGCCAGCAGATCAGTAGGACAGGGATATACCGGGGAGCTGTTTTTT	CASRSVGQGYTGELFF
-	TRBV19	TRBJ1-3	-	TGTGCCAGTAGTATTTGGAGCTGGGGGCCCCGAACAGGGGGAAACACCATATATTTT	CASSIWSWGPRTGGNTIYF
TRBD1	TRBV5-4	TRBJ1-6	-	TGTGCCAGCAGCCCGTCGAGGGGGCCTAATTCACCCCTCCACTTT	CASSPSRGPNSPLHF
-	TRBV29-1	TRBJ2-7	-	TGCAGCGTTGAAGATCTTAACAGGTCCTACGAGCAGTACTTC	CSVEDLNRSYEQYF
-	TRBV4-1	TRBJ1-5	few	TGCGCCAGCAGCCAACTTGGGGGCCGCGATTTAGGTCAGCCCCAGCATTTT	CASSQLGGRDLGQPQHF
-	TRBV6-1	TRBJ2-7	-	TGTGCCAGCAGTGAAAATAGCGGCTTGGGGGAGCAGTACTTC	CASSENSGLGEQYF
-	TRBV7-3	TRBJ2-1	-	TGTGCCAGCAGCTCCAATCCGGACAGTTACAATGAGCAGTTCTTC	CASSSNPDSYNEQFF
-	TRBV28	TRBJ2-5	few	TGTGCCAGCAGTTTAGCTCTAGCGTTCGAGACCCAGTACTTC	CASSLALAFETQYF
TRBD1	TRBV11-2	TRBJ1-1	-	TGTGCCAGCAGCCCACGACAGGGGTTCACTGAAGCTTTCTTT	CASSPRQGFTEAFF
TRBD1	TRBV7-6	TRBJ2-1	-	TGTGCCAGCAGCTTAGCTTACAGGGGGATCTACAATGAGCAGTTCTTC	CASSLAYRGIYNEQFF
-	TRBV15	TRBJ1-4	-	TGTGCCACCGGCGCGGGGATCGCCAATGAAAAACTGTTTTTT	CATGAGIANEKLFF
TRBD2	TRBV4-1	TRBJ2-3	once	TGCGCCAGCAGCCCGTTAGTCGGACTAGCGGGGGTCACAGATACGCAGTATTTT	CASSPLVGLAGVTDTQYF
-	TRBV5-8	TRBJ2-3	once	TGTGCCAGCTGTACAACGGCTCAGGGTACGCAGTATTTT	CASCTTAQGTQYF
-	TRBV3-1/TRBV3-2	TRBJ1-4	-	TGTGCCAGCAGCCAAGGGTTCGGGGAGGGGGAAAAACTGTTTTTT	CASSQGFGEGEKLFF
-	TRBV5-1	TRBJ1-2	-	TGCGCCAGCAGCTTGTCGGGGGGAGGGAGTGGCTACACCTTC	CASSLSGGGSGYTF
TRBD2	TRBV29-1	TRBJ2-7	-	TGCAGCGTTGGAGGGGAGCGGGGGGTTACCTACGAGCAGTACTTC	CSVGGERGVTYEQYF
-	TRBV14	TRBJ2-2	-	TGTGCCAGCAGCCAAGACCGGAGGGCGAACACCGGGGAGCTGTTTTTT	CASSQDRRANTGELFF
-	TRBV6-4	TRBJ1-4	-	TGTGCCAGCAGTGACTCGACACAGGGAGGGGAAAAACTGTTTTTT	CASSDSTQGGEKLFF
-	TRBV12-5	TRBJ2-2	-	TGTGCTAGTCAACTTATACTGAACACCGGGGAGCTGTTTTTT	CASQLILNTGELFF
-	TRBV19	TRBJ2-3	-	TGTGCCAGTAGACCATCCCCACTGCGGGCGACCACAGATACGCAGTATTTT	CASRPSPLRATTDTQYF
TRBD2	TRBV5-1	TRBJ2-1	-	TGCGCCAGCAGCTTGGATGGCGGGGGGGTTCTCTCCCCATACAATGAGCAGTTCTTC	CASSLDGGGVLSPYNEQFF
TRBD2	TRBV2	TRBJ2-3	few	TGTGCCAGCAGTGGGGGTCCGGGGACTAGCCCCGCTAGCACAGATACGCAGTATTTT	CASSGGPGTSPASTDTQYF